This T cell receptor (beta chain) originates from a study of CD8+ T cells in alopecia areata. This clone appeared a few times. The antigen is undetermined. Other nucleotide sequences in the sample specify the same CDR3. The CDR3 runs 12 residues. In germline, CDR1 is SGHDT, CDR2 YYEEEE. Between the trimmed V and J ends, which lost 1 base and 2 bases, there was a span of 4 bases. It was cDNA, reverse transcribed from extracted RNA, that served as the sequencing template. Repertoires were generated with immunoSEQ multiplex PCR, while TCRdb's copy carries only in-frame clones and drops some. The data hold 200,000 or so clones, with 58% observed a single time. The sample's treatment: oral pan-JAK inhibitor, 5-10 mg twice daily. From PBMCs, CD4+ and CD8+ T cells were sorted. General study findings and limits: One nonresponder makes the tie between baseline CD8+ expansion and response uncertain. In patients, TCRs were shared less clearly than in mice, and HLA may possibly be involved.

Sequencing was performed on CD4+ T cells sorted from blood, taken at week 24, from a patient treated with tofacitinib. This chain joins TRBV5-6 and TRBJ2-7; D not certain. The receptor was isolated from a human donor with alopecia areata. CDR3 bases: TGTGCCAGCAGCTTGAGGGCCTACGAGCAGTACTTC. Encoded protein: CASSLRAYEQYF.